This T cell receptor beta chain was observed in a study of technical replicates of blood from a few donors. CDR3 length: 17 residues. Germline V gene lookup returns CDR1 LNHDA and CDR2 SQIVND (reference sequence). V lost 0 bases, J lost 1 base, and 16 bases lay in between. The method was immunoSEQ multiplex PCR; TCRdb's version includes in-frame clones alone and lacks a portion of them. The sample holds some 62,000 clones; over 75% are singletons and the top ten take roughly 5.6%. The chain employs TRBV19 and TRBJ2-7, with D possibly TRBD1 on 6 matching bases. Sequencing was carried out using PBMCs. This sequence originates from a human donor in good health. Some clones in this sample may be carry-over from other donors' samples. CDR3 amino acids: CASSIDPKGVPSYEQYF. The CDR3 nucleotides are TGTGCCAGTAGTATAGATCCTAAGGGGGTCCCTTCCTACGAGCAGTACTTC.